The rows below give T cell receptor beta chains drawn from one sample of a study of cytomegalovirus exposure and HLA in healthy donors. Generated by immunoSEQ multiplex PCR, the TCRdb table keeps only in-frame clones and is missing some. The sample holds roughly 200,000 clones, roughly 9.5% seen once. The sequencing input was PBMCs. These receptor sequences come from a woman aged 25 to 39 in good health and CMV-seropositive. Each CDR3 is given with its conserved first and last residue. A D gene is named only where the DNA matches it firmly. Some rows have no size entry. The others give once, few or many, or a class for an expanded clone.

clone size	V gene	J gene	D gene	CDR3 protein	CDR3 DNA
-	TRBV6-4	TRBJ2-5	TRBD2	CARGTSGEETQYF	TGTGCCAGGGGGACTAGCGGAGAAGAGACCCAGTACTTC
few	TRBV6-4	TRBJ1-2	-	CASSATGTNYGYTF	TGTGCCAGCAGTGCTACAGGAACTAACTATGGCTACACCTTC
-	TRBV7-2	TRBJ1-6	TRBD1	CASSRGTGGYSPLHF	TGTGCCAGCAGCAGGGGGACAGGGGGTTATTCACCCCTCCACTTT
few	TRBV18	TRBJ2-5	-	CASSQLEETQYF	TGTGCCAGCTCACAGTTGGAGGAGACCCAGTACTTC
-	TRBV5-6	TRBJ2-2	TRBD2	CASSSTGLAGRAGELFF	TGTGCCAGCAGCTCGACGGGACTAGCGGGGCGGGCCGGGGAGCTGTTTTTT
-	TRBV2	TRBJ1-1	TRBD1	CASSGPGGRGTEAFF	TGTGCCAGCAGTGGACCAGGGGGAAGGGGAACTGAAGCTTTCTTT
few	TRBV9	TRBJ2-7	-	CASSVSGSPSYEQYF	TGTGCCAGCAGCGTAAGCGGGTCCCCCTCGTACGAGCAGTACTTC
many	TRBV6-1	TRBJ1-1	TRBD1	CASSEGTGSDTEAFF	TGTGCCAGCAGTGAAGGGACAGGGAGTGACACTGAAGCTTTCTTT
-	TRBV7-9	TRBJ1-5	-	CASSLGGQENQPQHF	TGTGCCAGCAGCTTAGGGGGGCAAGAGAATCAGCCCCAGCATTTT
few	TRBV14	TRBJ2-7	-	CASSPLGLSYEQYF	TGTGCCAGCAGCCCATTGGGGCTCTCCTACGAGCAGTACTTC
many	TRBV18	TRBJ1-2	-	CASSPPGRQATNYGYTF	TGTGCCAGCTCACCACCTGGTCGACAGGCCACTAACTATGGCTACACCTTC
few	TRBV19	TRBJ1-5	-	CASAWTEIQPQHF	TGTGCCAGTGCCTGGACAGAAATCCAGCCCCAGCATTTT
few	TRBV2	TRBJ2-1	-	CASSGGLLSSYNEQFF	TGTGCCAGCAGTGGAGGACTCCTAAGCTCCTACAATGAGCAGTTCTTC
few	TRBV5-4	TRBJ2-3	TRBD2	CASSRSGSGTDTQYF	TGTGCCAGCAGCCGCAGCGGGAGTGGCACAGATACGCAGTATTTT
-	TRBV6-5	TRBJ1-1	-	CASSYLGGSAEAFF	TGTGCCAGCAGTTACCTCGGAGGGTCGGCGGAGGCTTTCTTT
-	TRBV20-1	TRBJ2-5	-	CSATIGETQYF	TGCAGTGCGACTATAGGCGAGACCCAGTACTTC
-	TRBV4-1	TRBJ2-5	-	CASSPVQGGETQYF	TGCGCCAGCAGCCCAGTTCAGGGTGGTGAGACCCAGTACTTC
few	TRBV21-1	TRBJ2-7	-	CASSKAPRDRGTYEQYF	TGTGCCAGCAGCAAAGCCCCCCGGGACAGGGGGACCTACGAGCAGTACTTC
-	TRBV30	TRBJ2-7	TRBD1	CAWEGQGSYEQYF	TGTGCCTGGGAGGGACAGGGGTCCTACGAGCAGTACTTC
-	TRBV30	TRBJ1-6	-	CAGNQGNNSPLHF	TGTGCCGGCAACCAGGGTAATAATTCACCCCTCCACTTT
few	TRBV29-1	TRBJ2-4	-	CSVEMDTHKNIQYF	TGCAGCGTTGAAATGGACACACACAAAAACATTCAGTACTTC
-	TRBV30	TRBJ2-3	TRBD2	CAWSDFFLAGGPGDTQYF	TGTGCCTGGAGTGACTTTTTTCTGGCGGGAGGGCCCGGAGATACGCAGTATTTT
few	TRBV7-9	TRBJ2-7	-	CASSLVGSALTYEQYF	TGTGCCAGCAGCTTAGTCGGGAGCGCACTAACCTACGAGCAGTACTTC
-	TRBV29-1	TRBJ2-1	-	CSGGRETYNEQFF	TGCAGCGGGGGGCGGGAGACTTACAATGAGCAGTTCTTC
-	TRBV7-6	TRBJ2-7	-	CAGRTGAYEQYF	TGTGCCGGACGGACTGGTGCGTACGAGCAGTACTTC
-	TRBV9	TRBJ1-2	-	CASSVIGGYGYTF	TGTGCCAGCAGCGTTATCGGGGGCTATGGCTACACCTTC
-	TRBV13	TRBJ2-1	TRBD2	CASSPIAGGIEQFF	TGTGCCAGCAGCCCGATAGCGGGAGGGATTGAGCAGTTCTTC
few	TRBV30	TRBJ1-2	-	CAWRQPGEGYTF	TGTGCCTGGAGGCAGCCGGGGGAAGGCTACACCTTC
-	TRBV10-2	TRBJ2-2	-	CASSESLRRAGAGELFF	TGCGCCAGCAGTGAGTCCCTAAGGCGGGCTGGGGCCGGGGAGCTGTTTTTT
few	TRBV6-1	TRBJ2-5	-	CASKLYSQETQYF	TGTGCCAGCAAACTGTACAGCCAAGAGACCCAGTACTTC
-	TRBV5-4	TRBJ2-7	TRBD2	CASSPGLAGSDEQYF	TGTGCCAGCAGCCCGGGACTAGCGGGAAGCGACGAGCAGTACTTC
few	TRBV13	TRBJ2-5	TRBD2	CASSTLAAGGETQYF	TGTGCCAGCAGCACACTAGCGGCTGGGGGAGAGACCCAGTACTTC
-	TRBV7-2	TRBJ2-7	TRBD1	CASSISGTGGEQYF	TGTGCCAGCAGCATATCCGGGACAGGAGGGGAGCAGTACTTC
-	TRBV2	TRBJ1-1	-	CASNRPGTLGLNTEAFF	TGTGCCAGCAATCGTCCCGGGACATTGGGGTTAAACACTGAAGCTTTCTTT
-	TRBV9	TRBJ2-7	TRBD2	CASSVGYGGGYEQYF	TGTGCCAGCAGCGTGGGTTACGGGGGAGGGTACGAGCAGTACTTC
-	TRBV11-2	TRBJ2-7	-	CASSGNRENEQYF	TGTGCCAGCAGCGGAAACAGGGAAAACGAGCAGTACTTC
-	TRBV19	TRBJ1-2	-	CASSQQGWDYGYTF	TGTGCCAGTAGTCAACAGGGATGGGACTATGGCTACACCTTC
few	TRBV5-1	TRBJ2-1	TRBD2	CASSLAGTSSYNEQFF	TGCGCCAGCAGCTTGGCCGGGACTAGCAGTTACAATGAGCAGTTCTTC
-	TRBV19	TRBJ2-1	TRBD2	CASLAGASYNEQFF	TGTGCCAGTCTAGCGGGCGCCTCCTACAATGAGCAGTTCTTC
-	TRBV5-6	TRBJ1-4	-	CASSPYTGYEKLFF	TGTGCCAGCAGCCCTTATACAGGGTATGAAAAACTGTTTTTT
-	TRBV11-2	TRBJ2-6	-	CASSLRGGSGANVLTF	TGTGCCAGCAGCCTCCGAGGGGGCTCTGGGGCCAACGTCCTGACTTTC
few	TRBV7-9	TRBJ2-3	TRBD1	CASSPGTVTDTQYF	TGTGCCAGCAGCCCGGGGACAGTCACAGATACGCAGTATTTT